This T cell receptor beta chain came from a study of long-term antiretroviral therapy in people with HIV. General study points: Information on adherence to ART, viral resistance or therapy changes was unavailable.

Germline assignment: CDR1 MNHEY and CDR2 SVGAGI. This CDR3 region has 14 residues. The V and J ends lost 6 bases and 4 bases respectively, with 15 bases between them. The libraries were made with immunoSEQ v3.0 at survey level. The assay was immunoSEQ multiplex PCR, and TCRdb's table has in-frame clones only and misses some. Among fewer than 40,000 clones listed, around 83% were seen once. In the case of this clone: The antigen remains unidentified.

This chain joins TRBV6-5 and TRBJ1-1, with D unresolved. The TCR originated in a woman between 45 and 60 years old with HIV. Sample: unsorted PBMCs, taken 3.1 years after starting antiretroviral therapy. The chain's CDR3 is CASSRGSGGTEAFF. The CDR3 region has the DNA TGTGCCAGCAGCCGAGGAAGTGGAGGCACTGAAGCTTTCTTT.